This T cell receptor beta chain was documented in a study of blood T cell repertoires in COVID-19. About the research overall: In each case, the material was cDNA or gDNA derived from T cells, B-cell-depleted T cells, or PBMCs.

The germline CDR1 and CDR2 sequences are SGHAT and FQNNGV. V was clipped by 4 bases and J by 0 bases, with 16 bases between them. This CDR3 comprises 17 residues. The count of this clone is one. Clones were read by immunoSEQ multiplex PCR, and TCRdb kept only the in-frame ones, dropping some. The sample records about 400,000 clones, 87% being singletons. The genes are TRBV11-2 and TRBJ2-1, with D perhaps matching TRBD2 (6 bases). The clonotype was recovered from a woman younger than 30 with acute COVID-19. Sequenced material: PBMCs or T cells enriched from blood (not recorded which). CDR3 DNA: TGTGCCAGCAGCTCTACACTAGCAGTTAGCTCCTACAATGAGCAGTTCTTC. Protein product: CASSSTLAVSSYNEQFF.